This T cell receptor (beta chain) came from a study of CD8+ T cells in alopecia areata. Study-wide background: For treated patients, severity scores reflected the percentage of scalp area affected. Notes on the study in general: Greater clonality was observed in lesional scalp samples, especially alopecia totalis/universalis, versus normal scalp. In scalp samples, resident alphabeta T cells of normal skin are also sequenced.

A remark on this clone: Its cognate antigen is unknown.

Extracted RNA was reverse transcribed into cDNA, the sequencing template. Method: immunoSEQ multiplex PCR; TCRdb's copy keeps in-frame clones and lacks some. Here the sample spans about 74,000 clones, 29% being singletons. V trimming: 4 bases; J trimming: 1 base; junction bases outside the gene matches: 6. Germline-derived CDR1 and CDR2 are GTSNPN and SVGIG (reference sequence). The CDR3 runs 14 residues. The sample's treatment: oral pan-JAK inhibitor, 5-10 mg twice daily. Alopecia areata patients had lesional scalp punch biopsies and peripheral blood taken from them. The chain has TRBV30 and TRBJ1-1; TRBD1 aligns across 7 bases. The sample consisted of CD8+ T cells sorted from blood, taken at week 4, from a patient treated with tofacitinib. This TCR was recovered from a human donor with alopecia areata. CDR3: CAWIRDRGNTEAFF. CDR3 nucleotides: TGTGCCTGGATCCGGGACAGAGGGAACACTGAAGCTTTCTTT.